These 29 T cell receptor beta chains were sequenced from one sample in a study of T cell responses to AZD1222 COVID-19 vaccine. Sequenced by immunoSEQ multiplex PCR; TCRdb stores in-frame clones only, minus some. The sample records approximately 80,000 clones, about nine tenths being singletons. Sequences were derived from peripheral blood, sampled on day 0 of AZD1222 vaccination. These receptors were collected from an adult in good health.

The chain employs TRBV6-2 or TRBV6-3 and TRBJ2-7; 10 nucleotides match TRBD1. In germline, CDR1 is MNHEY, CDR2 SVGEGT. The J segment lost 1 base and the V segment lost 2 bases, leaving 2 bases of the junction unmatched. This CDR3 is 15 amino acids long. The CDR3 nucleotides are TGTGCCAGCAGTTACGGACAGGGGGTTTCCTACGAGCAGTACTTC. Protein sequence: CASSYGQGVSYEQYF.

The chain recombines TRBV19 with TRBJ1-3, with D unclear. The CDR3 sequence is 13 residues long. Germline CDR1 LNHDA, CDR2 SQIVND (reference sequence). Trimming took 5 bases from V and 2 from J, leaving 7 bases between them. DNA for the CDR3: TGTGCCAGTAGTGGGTCGACTGGAAACACCATATATTTT. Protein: CASSGSTGNTIYF.

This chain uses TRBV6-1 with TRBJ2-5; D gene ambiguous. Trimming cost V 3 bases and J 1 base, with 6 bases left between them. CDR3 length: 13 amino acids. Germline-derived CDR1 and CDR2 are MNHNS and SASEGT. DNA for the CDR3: TGTGCCAGCAGTGATAGAGGCCAAGAGACCCAGTACTTC. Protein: CASSDRGQETQYF.

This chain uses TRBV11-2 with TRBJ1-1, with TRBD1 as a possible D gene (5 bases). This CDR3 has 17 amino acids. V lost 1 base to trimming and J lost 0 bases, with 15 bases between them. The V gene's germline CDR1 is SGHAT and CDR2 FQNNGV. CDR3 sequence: CASSLGAGGGMNTEAFF. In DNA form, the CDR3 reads TGTGCCAGCAGCTTAGGTGCGGGGGGAGGGATGAACACTGAAGCTTTCTTT. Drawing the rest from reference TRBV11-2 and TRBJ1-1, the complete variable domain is EAGVAQSPRYKIIEKRQSVAFWCNPISGHATLYWYQQILGQGPKLLIQFQNNGVVDDSQLPKDRFSAERLKGVDSTLKIQPAKLEDSAVYLCASSLGAGGGMNTEAFFGQGTRLTVV.

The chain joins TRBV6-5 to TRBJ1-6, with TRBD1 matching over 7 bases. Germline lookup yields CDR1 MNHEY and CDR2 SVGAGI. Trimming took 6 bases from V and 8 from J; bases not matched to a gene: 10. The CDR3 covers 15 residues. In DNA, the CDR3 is TGTGCCAGCAGAGGGACAGTGGCATCCCATTCACCCCTCCACTTT. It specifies CASRGTVASHSPLHF.

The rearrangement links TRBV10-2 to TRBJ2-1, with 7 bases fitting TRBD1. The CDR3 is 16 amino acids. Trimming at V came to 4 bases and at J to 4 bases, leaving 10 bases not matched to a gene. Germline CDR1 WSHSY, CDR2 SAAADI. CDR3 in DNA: TGCGCCAGCAGTGCCCAGACAGGGCATCCTTACAATGAGCAGTTCTTC. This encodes CASSAQTGHPYNEQFF.

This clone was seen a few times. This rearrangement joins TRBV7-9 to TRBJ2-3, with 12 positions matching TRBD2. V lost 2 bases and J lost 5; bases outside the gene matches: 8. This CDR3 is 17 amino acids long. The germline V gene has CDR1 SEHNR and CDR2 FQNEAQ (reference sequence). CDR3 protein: CASSLLAASGRGDTQYF. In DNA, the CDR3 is TGTGCCAGCAGCTTATTGGCGGCTAGCGGGAGGGGAGATACGCAGTATTTT.

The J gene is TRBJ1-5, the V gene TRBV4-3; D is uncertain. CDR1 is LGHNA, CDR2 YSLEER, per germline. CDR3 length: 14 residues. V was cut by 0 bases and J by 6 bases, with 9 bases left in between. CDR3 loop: CASSQDWGGQPQHF. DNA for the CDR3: TGCGCCAGCAGCCAAGATTGGGGAGGTCAGCCCCAGCATTTT.

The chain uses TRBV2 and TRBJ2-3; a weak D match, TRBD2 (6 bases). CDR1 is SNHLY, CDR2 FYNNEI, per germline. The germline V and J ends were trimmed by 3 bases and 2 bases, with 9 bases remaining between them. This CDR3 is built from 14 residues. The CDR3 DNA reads TGTGCCAGCAGTGAGGCGGGACCCACAGATACGCAGTATTTT. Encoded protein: CASSEAGPTDTQYF. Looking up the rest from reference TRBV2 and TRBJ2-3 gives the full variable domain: EPEVTQTPSHQVTQMGQEVILRCVPISNHLYFYWYRQILGQKVEFLVSFYNNEISEKSEIFDDQFSVERPDGSNFTLKIRSTKLEDSAMYFCASSEAGPTDTQYFGPGTRLTVL.

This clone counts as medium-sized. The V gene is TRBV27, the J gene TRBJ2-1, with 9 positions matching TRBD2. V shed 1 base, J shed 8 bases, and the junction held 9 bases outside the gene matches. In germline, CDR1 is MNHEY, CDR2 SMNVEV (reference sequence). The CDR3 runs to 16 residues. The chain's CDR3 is CASSLLRFAGGDEQFF. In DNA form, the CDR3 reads TGTGCCAGCAGTTTATTGCGATTCGCGGGAGGGGATGAGCAGTTCTTC.

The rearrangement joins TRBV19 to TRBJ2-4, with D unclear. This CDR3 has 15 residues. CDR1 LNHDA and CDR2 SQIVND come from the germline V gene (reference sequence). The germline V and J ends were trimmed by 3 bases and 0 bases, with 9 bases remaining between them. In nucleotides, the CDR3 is TGTGCCAGTAGTATCATAGGGATAGCCAAAAACATTCAGTACTTC. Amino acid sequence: CASSIIGIAKNIQYF.

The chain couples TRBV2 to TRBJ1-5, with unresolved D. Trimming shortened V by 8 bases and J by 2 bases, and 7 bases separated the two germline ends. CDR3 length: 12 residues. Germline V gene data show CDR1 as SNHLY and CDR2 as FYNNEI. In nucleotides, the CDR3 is TGTGCCAGCCGAAAGGGCAATCAGCCCCAGCATTTT. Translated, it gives CASRKGNQPQHF.

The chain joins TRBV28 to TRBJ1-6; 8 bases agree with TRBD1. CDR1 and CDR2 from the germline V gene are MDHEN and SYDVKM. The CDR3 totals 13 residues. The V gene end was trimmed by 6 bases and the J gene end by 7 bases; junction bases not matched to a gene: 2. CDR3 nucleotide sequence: TGTGCCAGCAGGGGACAGGACAATTCACCCCTCCACTTT. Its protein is CASRGQDNSPLHF.

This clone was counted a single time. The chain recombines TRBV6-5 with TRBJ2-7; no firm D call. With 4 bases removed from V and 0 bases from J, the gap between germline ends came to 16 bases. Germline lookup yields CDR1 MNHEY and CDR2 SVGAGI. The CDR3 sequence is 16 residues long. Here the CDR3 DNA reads TGTGCCAGCAGTTCCCCGGCGGCGGCAAGCTCCTACGAGCAGTACTTC. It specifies CASSSPAAASSYEQYF.

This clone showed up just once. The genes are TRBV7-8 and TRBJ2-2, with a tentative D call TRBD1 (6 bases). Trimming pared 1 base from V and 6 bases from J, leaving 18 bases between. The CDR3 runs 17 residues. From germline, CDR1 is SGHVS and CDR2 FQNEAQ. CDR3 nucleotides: TGTGCCAGCAGCTTAGTCGGGTCCCAGGGGTCCGCCGGGGAGCTGTTTTTT. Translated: CASSLVGSQGSAGELFF. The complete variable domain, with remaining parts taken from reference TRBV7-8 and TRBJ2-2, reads GAGVSQSPRYKVAKRGQDVALRCDPISGHVSLFWYQQALGQGPEFLTYFQNEAQLDKSGLPSDRFFAERPEGSVSTLKIQRTQQEDSAVYLCASSLVGSQGSAGELFFGEGSRLTVL.

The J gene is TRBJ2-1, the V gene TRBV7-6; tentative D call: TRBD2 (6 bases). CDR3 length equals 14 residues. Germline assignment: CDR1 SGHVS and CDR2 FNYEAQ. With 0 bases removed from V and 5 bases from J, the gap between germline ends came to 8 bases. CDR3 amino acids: CASSLAGLDNEQFF. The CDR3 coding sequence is TGTGCCAGCAGCTTAGCGGGACTTGACAATGAGCAGTTCTTC.

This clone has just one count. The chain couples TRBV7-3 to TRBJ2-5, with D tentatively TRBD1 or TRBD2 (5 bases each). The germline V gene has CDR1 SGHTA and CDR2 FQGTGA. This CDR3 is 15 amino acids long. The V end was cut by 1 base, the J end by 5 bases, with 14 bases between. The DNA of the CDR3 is TGTGCCAGCAGCTTAAGCGGCAGGGAGAGGGAGACCCAGTACTTC. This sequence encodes CASSLSGRERETQYF.

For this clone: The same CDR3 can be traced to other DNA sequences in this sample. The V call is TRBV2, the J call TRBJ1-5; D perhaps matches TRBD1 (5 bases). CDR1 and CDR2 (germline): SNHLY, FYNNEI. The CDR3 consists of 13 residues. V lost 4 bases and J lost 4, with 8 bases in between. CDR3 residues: CASSGTGNQPQHF. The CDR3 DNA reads TGTGCCAGCAGTGGCACAGGTAATCAGCCCCAGCATTTT.

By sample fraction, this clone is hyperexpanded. CDR3 loop: CASSLRGVDYGYTF. Written as DNA, the CDR3 is TGTGCCAGCAGCTTGAGGGGCGTCGACTATGGCTACACCTTC. The J gene is TRBJ1-2, the V gene TRBV5-8; possible D gene TRBD1, 5 bases. Trimming removed 1 base at V and 3 bases at J, with 10 bases between. The CDR3 contains 14 residues. Germline CDR1 is SGHTS and CDR2 is YDEGEE.

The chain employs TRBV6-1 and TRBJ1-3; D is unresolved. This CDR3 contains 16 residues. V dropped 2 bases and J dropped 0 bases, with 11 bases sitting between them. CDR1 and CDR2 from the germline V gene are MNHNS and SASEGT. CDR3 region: CASSEIFRSSGNTIYF. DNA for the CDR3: TGTGCCAGCAGTGAAATTTTCAGGAGCTCTGGAAACACCATATATTTT.

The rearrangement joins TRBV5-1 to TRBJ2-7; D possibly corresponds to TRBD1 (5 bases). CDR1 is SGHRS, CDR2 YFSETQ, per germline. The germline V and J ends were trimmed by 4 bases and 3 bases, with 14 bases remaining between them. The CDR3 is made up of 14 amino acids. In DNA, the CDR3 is TGCGCCAGCAGCACGCAGGGTATGAGCTACGAGCAGTACTTC. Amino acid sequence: CASSTQGMSYEQYF.

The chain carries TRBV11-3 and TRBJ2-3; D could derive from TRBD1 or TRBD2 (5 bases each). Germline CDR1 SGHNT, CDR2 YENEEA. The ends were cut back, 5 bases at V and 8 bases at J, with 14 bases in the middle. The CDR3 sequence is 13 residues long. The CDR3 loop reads CASSTRDGTTQYF. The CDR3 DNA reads TGTGCCAGCAGCACCCGGGACGGGACTACGCAGTATTTT.

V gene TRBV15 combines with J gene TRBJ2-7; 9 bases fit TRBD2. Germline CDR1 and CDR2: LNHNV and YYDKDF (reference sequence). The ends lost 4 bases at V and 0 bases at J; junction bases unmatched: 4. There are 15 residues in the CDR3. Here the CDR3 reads CATSTISGSSYEQYF. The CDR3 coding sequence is TGTGCCACCAGCACTATTAGCGGGAGCTCCTACGAGCAGTACTTC.

CDR3 amino acids: CASSEGVGELFF. The DNA for the CDR3 is TGTGCCAGCAGTGAGGGGGTCGGGGAGCTGTTTTTT. This chain connects TRBV12-3 or TRBV12-4 to TRBJ2-2, with D possibly TRBD1 on 6 matching bases. This CDR3 has 12 residues. V lost 5 bases and J 7 bases, leaving 8 bases between the germline ends.

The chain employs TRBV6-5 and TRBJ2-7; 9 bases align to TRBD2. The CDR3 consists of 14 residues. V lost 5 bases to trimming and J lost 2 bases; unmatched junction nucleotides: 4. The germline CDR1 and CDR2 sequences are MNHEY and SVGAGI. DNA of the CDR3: TGTGCCAGCAGTCTAGCGGGACAAACCTACGAGCAGTACTTC. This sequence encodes CASSLAGQTYEQYF.

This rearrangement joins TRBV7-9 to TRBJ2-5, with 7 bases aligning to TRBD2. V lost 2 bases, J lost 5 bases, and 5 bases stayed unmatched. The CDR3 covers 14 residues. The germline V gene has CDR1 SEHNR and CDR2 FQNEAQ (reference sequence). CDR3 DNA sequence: TGTGCCAGCAGCTTAATGGCGGGAGCGGAGACCCAGTACTTC. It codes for CASSLMAGAETQYF.

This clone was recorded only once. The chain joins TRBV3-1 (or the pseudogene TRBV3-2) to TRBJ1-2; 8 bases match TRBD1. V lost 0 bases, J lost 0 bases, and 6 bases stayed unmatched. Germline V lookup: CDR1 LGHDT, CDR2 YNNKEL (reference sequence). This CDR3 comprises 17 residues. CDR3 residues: CASSQDGTGWSNYGYTF. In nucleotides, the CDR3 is TGTGCCAGCAGCCAAGACGGGACAGGTTGGTCTAACTATGGCTACACCTTC.

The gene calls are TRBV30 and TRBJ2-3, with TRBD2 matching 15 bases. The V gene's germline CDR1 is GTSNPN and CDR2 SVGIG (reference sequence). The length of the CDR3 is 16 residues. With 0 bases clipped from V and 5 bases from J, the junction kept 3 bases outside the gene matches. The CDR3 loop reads CAWSVGLAGGGDTQYF. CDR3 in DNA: TGTGCCTGGAGTGTGGGACTAGCGGGAGGTGGAGATACGCAGTATTTT.

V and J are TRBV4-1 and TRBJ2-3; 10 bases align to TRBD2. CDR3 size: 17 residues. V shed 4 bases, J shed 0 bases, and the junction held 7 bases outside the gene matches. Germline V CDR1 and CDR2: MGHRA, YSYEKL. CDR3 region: CASSRLPTSGSTDTQYF. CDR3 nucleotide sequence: TGCGCCAGCAGCCGATTGCCGACTAGCGGGAGCACAGATACGCAGTATTTT.